The rows below give T cell receptor beta chains drawn from one sample of a study of blood T cell repertoires in COVID-19. This table comes from immunoSEQ multiplex PCR, and its TCRdb copy is limited to in-frame clones, with some not included. The data contain almost 400,000 clones, about 89% of them singletons. The sequencing sample was made of peripheral blood. The source is a woman in her sixties with COVID-19, enrolled during active disease. Each CDR3 is given with its conserved first and last residue. The D gene is left open where the match is weak. Clone size, where shown, is once, few, many, or a class for clones that have expanded.

clone_size,v_call,j_call,d_call,cdr3_aa,cdr3_nt
.,TRBV5-6,TRBJ2-1,.,CASSLAQGRGSFVDEQFF,TGTGCCAGCAGCTTGGCCCAGGGGCGGGGGTCCTTCGTAGATGAGCAGTTCTTC
.,TRBV24-1,TRBJ2-3,.,CATSLGGGPTDTQYF,TGTGCCACCAGTCTGGGCGGGGGCCCCACAGATACGCAGTATTTT
.,TRBV19,TRBJ1-2,TRBD1,CGTGGGVSYGYTF,TGTGGAACAGGGGGCGGCGTTAGCTATGGCTACACCTTC
few,TRBV3-1/TRBV3-2,TRBJ1-2,.,CASSPRANYGYTF,TGTGCCAGCAGCCCCCGGGCTAACTATGGCTACACCTTC
.,TRBV5-1,TRBJ1-6,TRBD1,CASSPTQGGPLHF,TGCGCCAGCAGTCCTACCCAGGGGGGACCCCTCCACTTT
once,TRBV6-1,TRBJ2-7,TRBD1,CASSEIGTDSYEQYF,TGTGCCAGCAGTGAAATAGGGACAGACTCCTACGAGCAGTACTTC
.,TRBV4-1,TRBJ1-5,.,CASSLISQGTPQHF,TGCGCCAGCAGCCTCATTTCTCAGGGGACGCCCCAGCATTTT
.,TRBV7-3,TRBJ1-1,.,CASSLMGGPGTEAFF,TGTGCCAGCAGCTTAATGGGGGGACCGGGCACTGAAGCTTTCTTT
.,TRBV11-2,TRBJ1-1,TRBD1,CASSKQGFGEAFF,TGTGCCAGCAGCAAACAGGGGTTTGGTGAAGCTTTCTTT
.,TRBV7-9,TRBJ2-3,.,CASSWSHTDTQYF,TGTGCCAGCAGCTGGAGCCACACAGATACGCAGTATTTT
.,TRBV19,TRBJ1-3,.,CASNKRGNAGNTIYF,TGTGCCAGTAATAAGAGAGGGAACGCTGGAAACACCATATATTTT
.,TRBV3-1/TRBV3-2,TRBJ1-1,.,CASGRGAEAFF,TGTGCCAGCGGACGGGGGGCGGAAGCTTTCTTT
few,TRBV5-8,TRBJ1-1,TRBD1,CASSLDRDTEAFF,TGTGCCAGCAGCCTGGACAGGGACACTGAAGCTTTCTTT
once,TRBV28,TRBJ2-7,.,CASSHGQSYEQYF,TGTGCCAGCAGCCATGGACAGTCCTACGAGCAGTACTTC
.,TRBV6-5,TRBJ1-5,.,CASSYSVQGNQPQHF,TGTGCCAGCAGTTACTCGGTACAGGGAAATCAGCCCCAGCATTTT
.,TRBV27,TRBJ2-5,.,CASSPVRGETQYF,TGTGCCAGCAGTCCCGTGCGGGGAGAGACCCAGTACTTC
once,TRBV15,TRBJ2-6,.,CATSRGQSSGANVLTF,TGTGCCACCAGCAGAGGACAGAGCTCTGGGGCCAACGTCCTGACTTTC
.,TRBV19,TRBJ1-5,TRBD1,CASSRFPTGGYNQPQHF,TGTGCCAGTAGTAGGTTCCCGACAGGGGGCTACAATCAGCCCCAGCATTTT
.,TRBV5-1,TRBJ2-1,.,CASSVDTNSYNEQFF,TGCGCCAGCAGCGTGGACACCAACTCCTACAATGAGCAGTTCTTC
.,TRBV7-9,TRBJ2-1,TRBD2,CASSFPWGGYNEQFF,TGTGCCAGCAGCTTCCCCTGGGGGGGGTACAATGAGCAGTTCTTC
.,TRBV5-1,TRBJ1-1,.,CASSPELTGRRVPEAFF,TGCGCCAGCAGCCCGGAACTGACAGGACGCAGGGTGCCTGAAGCTTTCTTT
.,TRBV2,TRBJ2-1,TRBD2,CATKRGGNSYNEQFF,TGTGCCACCAAACGCGGGGGGAACTCCTACAATGAGCAGTTCTTC
.,TRBV7-3,TRBJ1-2,TRBD1,CASSPDRNYGYTF,TGTGCCAGCAGCCCGGACAGGAACTATGGCTACACCTTC
.,TRBV6-5,TRBJ2-1,TRBD1,CASSDRTPPGAFF,TGTGCCAGTTCGGACAGGACTCCCCCCGGCGCGTTCTTC